This T cell receptor (beta chain) comes out of a study of T cell changes during pregnancy in multiple sclerosis. TCRdb's table, derived via immunoSEQ multiplex PCR, lists solely in-frame clones and lacks some. Among approximately 110,000 clones listed, 91% were seen once. This clone was seen once. V was clipped by 2 bases and J by 0 bases, with 8 bases between them. The length of the CDR3 is 15 residues. Germline values: CDR1 MNHEY, CDR2 SMNVEV (reference sequence). The sample in question was peripheral blood, obtained after pregnancy. The sequence derives from a female donor with multiple sclerosis, enrolled in a pregnancy study. The chain carries TRBV27 and TRBJ2-1; D unclear. In nucleotides, the CDR3 is TGTGCCAGCAGTTTAGTTCCCTACTCCTACAATGAGCAGTTCTTC. This sequence encodes CASSLVPYSYNEQFF.